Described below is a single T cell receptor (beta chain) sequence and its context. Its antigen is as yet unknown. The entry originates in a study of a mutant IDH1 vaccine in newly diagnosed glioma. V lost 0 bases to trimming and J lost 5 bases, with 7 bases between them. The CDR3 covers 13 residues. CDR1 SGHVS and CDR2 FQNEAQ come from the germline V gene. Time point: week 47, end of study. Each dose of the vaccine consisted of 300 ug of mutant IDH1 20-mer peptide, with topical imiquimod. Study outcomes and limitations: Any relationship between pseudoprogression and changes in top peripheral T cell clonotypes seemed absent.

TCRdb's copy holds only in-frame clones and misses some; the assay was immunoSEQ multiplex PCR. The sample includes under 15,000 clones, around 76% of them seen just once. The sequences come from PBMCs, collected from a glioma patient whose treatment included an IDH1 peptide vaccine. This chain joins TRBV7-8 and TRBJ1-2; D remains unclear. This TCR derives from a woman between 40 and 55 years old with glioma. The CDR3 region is CASSLAFGYGYTF. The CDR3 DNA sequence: TGTGCCAGCAGCTTAGCGTTTGGTTATGGCTACACCTTC.